These T cell receptor beta chains were read from a single sample in a study of T-cell reconstitution after alpha-beta-depleted transplantation in children. TCRdb reanalysed the PCR reads using MiXCR and keeps one entry per CDR3 protein. The data contain about 980,000 distinct CDR3 sequences, about 31% of them singletons. The specimen was PBMCs, mostly from graft donor cells, collected 360 days after TCRalphabeta/CD19-depleted stem cell transplant. Receptors were obtained from a boy in the first two years of life who had a stem cell transplant for SCID, so the T cells may come from the graft donor. Each CDR3 is given without its conserved first and last residue. Each record gives: V gene, D gene, J gene, CDR3 protein. A D gene is named only where the DNA matches it firmly.

v_call: TRBV20-1; d_call: TRBD1; j_call: TRBJ1-1; cdr3_aa: SAAGDRENTEAF
v_call: TRBV20-1; d_call: TRBD2; j_call: TRBJ2-1; cdr3_aa: SARDRGGAFSYNEQF
v_call: TRBV3-1; d_call: NA; j_call: TRBJ2-3; cdr3_aa: ASSPQSPDTQY
v_call: TRBV5-1; d_call: TRBD1; j_call: TRBJ2-1; cdr3_aa: ASGTASSYNEQF
v_call: TRBV5-5; d_call: NA; j_call: TRBJ1-5; cdr3_aa: ASSPYLDRNNQPQH
v_call: TRBV5-1; d_call: TRBD1; j_call: TRBJ1-1; cdr3_aa: ASSPGQVVKHTEAF
v_call: TRBV12-3/TRBV12-4; d_call: NA; j_call: TRBJ2-7; cdr3_aa: ASTFGAVYEQY
v_call: TRBV28; d_call: NA; j_call: TRBJ1-1; cdr3_aa: ASQPPTGRNTEAF
v_call: TRBV19; d_call: NA; j_call: TRBJ2-4; cdr3_aa: ASSIDLGPTGNIQY
v_call: TRBV29-1; d_call: NA; j_call: TRBJ2-5; cdr3_aa: SVDNWQETQY
v_call: TRBV29-1; d_call: TRBD2; j_call: TRBJ2-1; cdr3_aa: SVRISGGAYNEQF
v_call: TRBV5-1; d_call: NA; j_call: TRBJ2-2; cdr3_aa: ASSLAGALELF
v_call: TRBV20-1; d_call: NA; j_call: TRBJ1-2; cdr3_aa: SARDLPVGYT
v_call: TRBV12-3/TRBV12-4; d_call: TRBD2; j_call: TRBJ2-1; cdr3_aa: ASSLGTSVDEQF
v_call: TRBV5-4; d_call: TRBD1; j_call: TRBJ1-2; cdr3_aa: ASSFATGTGRLYT
v_call: TRBV20-1; d_call: NA; j_call: TRBJ2-5; cdr3_aa: SARERITQETQY
v_call: TRBV20-1; d_call: NA; j_call: TRBJ2-1; cdr3_aa: SARRSVWGEQF
v_call: TRBV6-5; d_call: NA; j_call: TRBJ1-1; cdr3_aa: ASSRGDSTEAF
v_call: TRBV7-8; d_call: NA; j_call: TRBJ1-5; cdr3_aa: ASSVLPGVLINQPQH
v_call: TRBV12-3/TRBV12-4; d_call: NA; j_call: TRBJ1-1; cdr3_aa: ASSLGQGRFITEAF
v_call: TRBV29-1; d_call: TRBD1; j_call: TRBJ2-2; cdr3_aa: SAWTGTGELF
v_call: TRBV29-1; d_call: NA; j_call: TRBJ2-1; cdr3_aa: SVEDWSAGANEQF
v_call: TRBV5-1; d_call: NA; j_call: TRBJ1-1; cdr3_aa: ASRSQPNTEAF
v_call: TRBV6-5; d_call: NA; j_call: TRBJ2-3; cdr3_aa: ASSYSLRPGEGTDTQY
v_call: TRBV20-1; d_call: NA; j_call: TRBJ2-2; cdr3_aa: SARVTSRELF
v_call: TRBV6-1; d_call: TRBD1; j_call: TRBJ1-6; cdr3_aa: ASSTRTGLNSPLH
v_call: TRBV5-5; d_call: NA; j_call: TRBJ2-1; cdr3_aa: ASSFDGDSYNEQF
v_call: TRBV12-3/TRBV12-4; d_call: TRBD2; j_call: TRBJ2-2; cdr3_aa: ASSAPRTSGGARNTGELF
v_call: TRBV29-1; d_call: NA; j_call: TRBJ1-1; cdr3_aa: SVAWGLTEAF
v_call: TRBV7-9; d_call: TRBD2; j_call: TRBJ2-7; cdr3_aa: ASSSSGGAEQY
v_call: TRBV4-3; d_call: NA; j_call: TRBJ2-6; cdr3_aa: ASSPTGGTAGANVLT
v_call: TRBV12-3/TRBV12-4; d_call: NA; j_call: TRBJ2-1; cdr3_aa: ASSYLGRDEQF
v_call: TRBV7-9; d_call: NA; j_call: TRBJ1-1; cdr3_aa: ASSLTQVMNTEAF
v_call: TRBV29-1; d_call: NA; j_call: TRBJ2-7; cdr3_aa: SVRGSDEQY
v_call: TRBV6-5; d_call: NA; j_call: TRBJ2-1; cdr3_aa: ASSYEGQGSSYNEQF
v_call: TRBV6-1; d_call: NA; j_call: TRBJ1-5; cdr3_aa: ASSEEASGRQPQH
v_call: TRBV6-2/TRBV6-3; d_call: NA; j_call: TRBJ1-6; cdr3_aa: ASTSRGNKGSPLH
v_call: TRBV4-3; d_call: NA; j_call: TRBJ1-2; cdr3_aa: ASSQEGVGANYGYT
v_call: TRBV12-3/TRBV12-4; d_call: TRBD1; j_call: TRBJ2-7; cdr3_aa: ASSPGTGVNEQY
v_call: TRBV5-1; d_call: NA; j_call: TRBJ1-1; cdr3_aa: ASSLAGSSNTEAF
v_call: TRBV12-3/TRBV12-4; d_call: TRBD1; j_call: TRBJ1-1; cdr3_aa: ASSLGRQGDTEAF
v_call: TRBV5-1; d_call: NA; j_call: TRBJ2-5; cdr3_aa: ASSLGPGVLGETQY
v_call: TRBV12-3/TRBV12-4; d_call: NA; j_call: TRBJ2-2; cdr3_aa: ASSLTDTNTGELF
v_call: TRBV18; d_call: NA; j_call: TRBJ2-3; cdr3_aa: ASSPPQDTQY
v_call: TRBV7-9; d_call: TRBD1; j_call: TRBJ1-1; cdr3_aa: ASSSSDAFGTGAF
v_call: TRBV4-3; d_call: TRBD2; j_call: TRBJ2-1; cdr3_aa: ASARTGGGYYYNEQF
v_call: TRBV28; d_call: NA; j_call: TRBJ1-6; cdr3_aa: ASITTGGGDNSPLH
v_call: TRBV20-1; d_call: NA; j_call: TRBJ2-5; cdr3_aa: SARIHRAFQETQY
v_call: TRBV11-2; d_call: NA; j_call: TRBJ2-1; cdr3_aa: ASSLDLRDHANEQF
v_call: TRBV19; d_call: NA; j_call: TRBJ2-2; cdr3_aa: ASSIGQMNTGELF
v_call: TRBV20-1; d_call: TRBD2; j_call: TRBJ2-3; cdr3_aa: SASGGFTDTQY
v_call: TRBV6-1; d_call: TRBD2; j_call: TRBJ2-5; cdr3_aa: ASSSDLGGGIMGETQY
v_call: TRBV5-1; d_call: NA; j_call: TRBJ1-1; cdr3_aa: ASSLVDGTAGANTEAF